Presented here are 19 T cell receptor beta chains from one specimen sequenced in a study of shared clonotypes between healthy human individuals. Clones were read by immunoSEQ multiplex PCR, and TCRdb kept only the in-frame ones, dropping some. The sample includes some 1.4 million clones, more than 95% of them seen just once. The material sequenced was naive CD4+ T cells sorted from blood. Described subset: CD45RA+ positively selected. The receptors were gathered from a man aged 25 to 40 in good health.

The chain joins TRBV28 to TRBJ2-7; 8 positions agree with TRBD2. Unmatched junction bases numbered 4, after V lost 6 bases and J lost 0 bases. The germline V gene has CDR1 MDHEN and CDR2 SYDVKM. The CDR3 runs 14 residues. DNA of the CDR3: TGTGCCAGCAGAACTAGCGGAAACTCCTACGAGCAGTACTTC. It specifies CASRTSGNSYEQYF.

The chain carries TRBV7-2 and TRBJ2-7, with TRBD1 identical over 8 bases. Germline V CDR1 and CDR2: SGHTA, FQGNSA. V was pared by 1 base and J by 5 bases, with 4 bases of the junction left unmatched. CDR3 length: 14 amino acids. The CDR3 DNA follows: TGTGCCAGCAGCTTAGGGACAGGGATCCACGAGCAGTACTTC. This codes for CASSLGTGIHEQYF.

On this clone itself: At one end, the junction sequence differs from germline, possibly due to a read error. The gene calls are TRBV27 and TRBJ2-5, with TRBD2 identical over 9 bases. The CDR3 consists of 17 residues. Germline V CDR1 and CDR2: MNHEY, SMNVEV (reference sequence). The CDR3 here is CTSSLGFRSGSIGTQYF. Here the CDR3 DNA reads TGTACCAGCAGTTTAGGCTTTCGTAGCGGGAGCATCGGGACCCAGTACTTC.

This chain connects TRBV27 to TRBJ2-4; no clear D. The CDR3 length is 14 residues. CDR1 is MNHEY, CDR2 SMNVEV, per germline (reference sequence). V lost 2 bases and J lost 6, with 11 bases in between. CDR3 loop: CASSLLPQANIQYF. The CDR3 DNA sequence: TGTGCCAGCAGTTTACTACCGCAGGCAAACATTCAGTACTTC.

V gene TRBV29-1 combines with J gene TRBJ1-1, with D perhaps TRBD1 (5 bases). This CDR3 is built from 11 residues. In germline, CDR1 is SQVTM, CDR2 ANQGSEA. Between the trimmed V and J ends, which lost 5 bases and 8 bases, there was a span of 12 bases. CDR3 DNA: TGCAGCGTTCCCATCAGGACAGAAGCTTTCTTT. Translating it yields CSVPIRTEAFF. Looking up the rest from reference TRBV29-1 and TRBJ1-1 gives the full variable domain: SAVISQKPSRDICQRGTSLTIQCQVDSQVTMMFWYRQQPGQSLTLIATANQGSEATYESGFVIDKFPISRPNLTFSTLTVSNMSPEDSSIYLCSVPIRTEAFFGQGTRLTVV.

This sequence joins TRBV28 and TRBJ2-4; TRBD1 might be the D (6 bases). The CDR3 runs to 17 residues. Germline CDR1 MDHEN, CDR2 SYDVKM. The ends were cut back, 1 base at V and 4 bases at J, with 17 bases in the middle. The CDR3 coding sequence is TGTGCCAGCAGTTTATTTACGCAGGGGATAAATAAAAACATTCAGTACTTC. Translating gives CASSLFTQGINKNIQYF.

Notes on this clone: Other nucleotide sequences from this sample produce the same CDR3. This sequence joins TRBV15 and TRBJ2-1; 7 bases line up with TRBD2. The V gene's germline CDR1 is LNHNV and CDR2 YYDKDF (reference sequence). J lost 0 bases, V lost 1 base, and 0 bases had no gene match. The CDR3 runs to 15 residues. The CDR3 region is CATSRGTSSYNEQFF. CDR3 in DNA: TGTGCCACCAGCAGAGGGACTAGCTCCTACAATGAGCAGTTCTTC.

This chain uses TRBV28 with TRBJ2-1; 7 positions agree with TRBD1. The CDR3 is 17 residues long. Germline values: CDR1 MDHEN, CDR2 SYDVKM. Trimming at V came to 2 bases and at J to 0 bases, leaving 7 bases not matched to a gene. In DNA, the CDR3 is TGTGCCAGCAGTTTAGACTCGACAGGGAGCTCCTACAATGAGCAGTTCTTC. It specifies CASSLDSTGSSYNEQFF. Filled out from reference TRBV28 and TRBJ2-1, the complete variable domain reads DVKVTQSSRYLVKRTGEKVFLECVQDMDHENMFWYRQDPGLGLRLIYFSYDVKMKEKGDIPEGYSVSREKKERFSLILESASTNQTSMYLCASSLDSTGSSYNEQFFGPGTRLTVL.

This clone was detected once. V is TRBV10-1 and J is TRBJ2-1; the match to TRBD2 covers 9 bases. After removal of 3 bases from V and 5 bases from J, the junction contained 2 bases not matched to a gene. The germline V gene has CDR1 WNHNN and CDR2 SYGVQD (reference sequence). The CDR3 is 14 amino acids. The CDR3 DNA is TGCGCCAGCAGTGATAGCGGGAGCGACAATGAGCAGTTCTTC. The encoded protein is CASSDSGSDNEQFF.

This rearrangement joins TRBV18 to TRBJ2-2; D unclear. V shed 0 bases and J shed 4 bases, with 12 bases lying between them. CDR3 length: 16 amino acids. Germline CDR1 is KGHSH and CDR2 is LQKENI. CDR3 amino acids: CASSPPGSAATGELFF. The CDR3 DNA reads TGTGCCAGCTCACCACCGGGGTCGGCGGCCACCGGGGAGCTGTTTTTT.

The chain links TRBV11-2 to TRBJ2-7; 12 bases line up with TRBD1. Germline values: CDR1 SGHAT, CDR2 FQNNGV. J lost 9 bases, V lost 6 bases, and 15 bases had no gene match. This CDR3 is 16 amino acids long. The CDR3 bases are TGTGCCAGCAGTCAGATCCGGGACAGGGGGCCCCTAGGGCAGTACTTC. Translated: CASSQIRDRGPLGQYF.

The rearrangement uses TRBV5-4 and TRBJ1-1; D is undetermined. Germline V gene lookup returns CDR1 SGHNT and CDR2 YYREEE (reference sequence). CDR3 length: 15 residues. V lost 0 bases to trimming and J lost 0 bases, with 9 bases between them. CDR3 region: CASSLVHGVNTEAFF. The CDR3 DNA is TGTGCCAGCAGCTTGGTACATGGGGTGAACACTGAAGCTTTCTTT.

The V gene is TRBV4-2, the J gene TRBJ2-7, with 12 bases that match TRBD2. Per the germline V gene, CDR1 is LGHNA and CDR2 is YNFKEQ. V gave up 6 bases and J gave up 7 bases; unmatched junction bases: 10. The CDR3 is made up of 15 amino acids. The CDR3 spells CASSRLAGAGGEQYF. DNA of the CDR3: TGTGCCAGCAGTCGACTAGCGGGAGCGGGAGGTGAGCAGTACTTC.

The chain joins TRBV4-2 to TRBJ1-5; D is unresolved. In germline, CDR1 is LGHNA, CDR2 YNFKEQ. The CDR3 extends over 16 amino acids. The V and J ends lost 0 bases and 0 bases respectively, with 9 bases between them. The CDR3 protein is CASSQERITSNQPQHF. The CDR3 DNA reads as TGTGCCAGCAGCCAAGAGCGGATAACTAGCAATCAGCCCCAGCATTTT.

This clone was seen just once. For the CDR3, the DNA is TGTGCCAGCAGCAATATACTAACCGGGAACACCGGGGAGCTGTTTTTT. This gives the protein CASSNILTGNTGELFF. The chain recombines TRBV5-8 with TRBJ2-2; unclear D gene. The CDR3 is 16 amino acids. The V and J ends lost 4 bases and 1 base respectively, with 14 bases between them. The V gene's germline CDR1 is SGHTS and CDR2 YDEGEE.

The chain links TRBV7-3 to TRBJ2-1; D call uncertain. Germline V gene lookup returns CDR1 SGHTA and CDR2 FQGTGA. This CDR3 comprises 14 residues. Trimming shortened V by 5 bases and J by 2 bases, and 10 bases separated the two germline ends. The CDR3 DNA follows: TGTGCCAGCAGCCCCTTATCGACCTACAATGAGCAGTTCTTC. Protein sequence: CASSPLSTYNEQFF.

The V call is TRBV7-6, the J call TRBJ1-1; D call uncertain. CDR1 SGHVS and CDR2 FNYEAQ come from the germline V gene. V lost 2 bases and J 1 base, leaving 5 bases between the germline ends. The CDR3 has 13 amino acids. The DNA for the CDR3 is TGTGCCAGCAGCTTAATGGCGAACACTGAAGCTTTCTTT. This gives the protein CASSLMANTEAFF.

The gene calls are TRBV6-1 and TRBJ2-1, with 11 bases aligning to TRBD1. The germline V gene has CDR1 MNHNS and CDR2 SASEGT. V shed 1 base and J 6 bases; nucleotides not matched to a gene: 11. The CDR3 consists of 18 residues. Here the CDR3 DNA reads TGTGCCAGCAGTGAAGACCAAGGACAGGGGGCTAACCGCAATGAGCAGTTCTTC. Translation gives CASSEDQGQGANRNEQFF.

The rearrangement links TRBV5-1 to TRBJ2-7, with TRBD2 matching over 7 bases. Germline V gives CDR1 SGHRS, CDR2 YFSETQ. V was clipped by 0 bases and J by 2 bases; unmatched bases: 8. This CDR3 contains 16 residues. CDR3 amino acids: CASSLGMASGAYEQYF. CDR3 coding DNA: TGCGCCAGCAGCTTGGGGATGGCTAGCGGAGCCTACGAGCAGTACTTC.